This TCR beta chain was recorded in a study of blood T cell repertoires in COVID-19. The CDR3 has 20 residues. Recruited during active infection, patients (from Seattle) were subsequently followed longitudinally. Clones were sequenced by immunoSEQ multiplex PCR, and TCRdb holds only the in-frame ones, with some missing. Of more than 150,000 clones listed, roughly 79% are singletons. The chain links TRBV21-1 to TRBJ2-3; the D call TRBD2 from the table was never checked on the DNA. TRBV21-1 is shown as a pseudogene. Sequenced: peripheral blood. The sequence was collected from a woman of 80 years or more with COVID-19, enrolled during active disease. CDR3 amino acids: CASSKVVRQRRSSSTDTQYF. For the CDR3, the DNA is TGTGCCAGCAGCAAAGTGGTGAGGCAGCGAAGATCATCTAGCACAGATACGCAGTATTTT.